This is a list of T cell receptor beta chains from one sample in a study of T cell changes during pregnancy in multiple sclerosis. TCRdb keeps only in-frame clones here, not all; method: immunoSEQ multiplex PCR. Of approximately 12,000 clones listed, about 88% are singletons. The input for sequencing was CD8+ T cells from peripheral blood mononuclear cells, taken in the second trimester of pregnancy. The source of these receptors is a female donor in good health, enrolled as a control in a pregnancy study. Each CDR3 is given with its conserved first and last residue. Fields, in order: J gene, clone size, V gene, D gene, CDR3 DNA, CDR3 protein. The D gene is left open where the match is weak. Rows may omit the clone size; those that give it use once, few, many or a size class.

J gene: TRBJ1-2; clone size: once; V gene: TRBV9; D gene: NA; CDR3 DNA: TGTGCCAGCAGCGTAGCCTCCTATGGCTACACCTTC; CDR3 protein: CASSVASYGYTF
J gene: TRBJ2-5; clone size: medium-sized; V gene: TRBV5-1; D gene: NA; CDR3 DNA: TGCGCCAGCAGCTTAGGCGACTCAGCTCAAGAGACCCAGTACTTC; CDR3 protein: CASSLGDSAQETQYF
J gene: TRBJ2-3; clone size: NA; V gene: TRBV6-4; D gene: TRBD1; CDR3 DNA: TGTGCCAGCAGTGCACAGGGACAGTTGGATACGCAGTATTTT; CDR3 protein: CASSAQGQLDTQYF
J gene: TRBJ2-1; clone size: NA; V gene: TRBV5-6; D gene: TRBD2; CDR3 DNA: TGTGCCAGCAGCTTGGTGGGACTAGCATCCTACAATGAGCAGTTCTTC; CDR3 protein: CASSLVGLASYNEQFF
J gene: TRBJ2-2; clone size: NA; V gene: TRBV4-1; D gene: NA; CDR3 DNA: TGCGCCAGCAGCCAAGTACAGGGATTAAACACCGGGGAGCTGTTTTTT; CDR3 protein: CASSQVQGLNTGELFF
J gene: TRBJ1-3; clone size: NA; V gene: TRBV6-5; D gene: NA; CDR3 DNA: TGTGCCAGCAGTTCCGACAGCAACTCTGGAAACACCATATATTTT; CDR3 protein: CASSSDSNSGNTIYF
J gene: TRBJ2-3; clone size: NA; V gene: TRBV7-9; D gene: NA; CDR3 DNA: TGTGCCAGCACTAGTAACCCCACAGATACGCAGTATTTT; CDR3 protein: CASTSNPTDTQYF
J gene: TRBJ2-7; clone size: once; V gene: TRBV9; D gene: TRBD2; CDR3 DNA: TGTGCCAGCAGCGGAACCTCGGGGGGGGCGCCGTACGAGCAGTACTTC; CDR3 protein: CASSGTSGGAPYEQYF
J gene: TRBJ2-3; clone size: NA; V gene: TRBV19; D gene: TRBD1; CDR3 DNA: TGTGCCAGTAGTACGGGACAGGGCCAGACAGATACGCAGTATTTT; CDR3 protein: CASSTGQGQTDTQYF
J gene: TRBJ2-7; clone size: NA; V gene: TRBV15; D gene: NA; CDR3 DNA: TGTGCCACCAGCAGAGATGACCGGGTTTCCGAGCAGTACTTC; CDR3 protein: CATSRDDRVSEQYF
J gene: TRBJ2-5; clone size: NA; V gene: TRBV19; D gene: NA; CDR3 DNA: TGTGCCAGTAGTATAGAGAGGAGCCAAGAGACCCAGTACTTC; CDR3 protein: CASSIERSQETQYF
J gene: TRBJ2-3; clone size: NA; V gene: TRBV10-1; D gene: TRBD2; CDR3 DNA: TGCGCCAGCAGTGACACTAGCGTAAGCACAGATACGCAGTATTTT; CDR3 protein: CASSDTSVSTDTQYF
J gene: TRBJ2-1; clone size: NA; V gene: TRBV7-9; D gene: NA; CDR3 DNA: TGTGCCAGCAGCTTAGTTCGACAGACGGCCTACAATGAGCAGTTCTTC; CDR3 protein: CASSLVRQTAYNEQFF
J gene: TRBJ2-3; clone size: NA; V gene: TRBV19; D gene: TRBD1; CDR3 DNA: TGTGCCAGTAGTACTTACGACACAGGGGTCACAGATACGCAGTATTTT; CDR3 protein: CASSTYDTGVTDTQYF
J gene: TRBJ1-6; clone size: NA; V gene: TRBV5-1; D gene: NA; CDR3 DNA: TGCGCCAGCAGCTTGTCCAGTGGACCCCTCCACTTT; CDR3 protein: CASSLSSGPLHF
J gene: TRBJ1-2; clone size: NA; V gene: TRBV29-1; D gene: TRBD1; CDR3 DNA: TGCAGCGTTAAGGCGCCGGAGGGGGCGAACTATGGCTACACCTTC; CDR3 protein: CSVKAPEGANYGYTF
J gene: TRBJ1-2; clone size: once; V gene: TRBV30; D gene: TRBD1; CDR3 DNA: TGTGCCTGGACGTTCGGGACAGGGGTTAACTATGGCTACACCTTC; CDR3 protein: CAWTFGTGVNYGYTF
J gene: TRBJ1-2; clone size: NA; V gene: TRBV29-1; D gene: NA; CDR3 DNA: TGCAGCGTTGAAGACAACCTGGACAGAGGATATGGCTACACCTTC; CDR3 protein: CSVEDNLDRGYGYTF
J gene: TRBJ2-7; clone size: NA; V gene: TRBV15; D gene: TRBD1; CDR3 DNA: TGTGCCACCAGCGGGATAGGGACAGCCTACGAGCAGTACTTC; CDR3 protein: CATSGIGTAYEQYF
J gene: TRBJ1-5; clone size: NA; V gene: TRBV6-4; D gene: NA; CDR3 DNA: TGTGCCAGCAGTGAATCGCCGGGGGGTCAGCCCCAGCATTTT; CDR3 protein: CASSESPGGQPQHF
J gene: TRBJ2-1; clone size: NA; V gene: TRBV6-4; D gene: TRBD2; CDR3 DNA: TGTGCCAGCAGTGACGGAGCGGGAGGGAACAATGAGCAGTTCTTC; CDR3 protein: CASSDGAGGNNEQFF
J gene: TRBJ2-7; clone size: once; V gene: TRBV27; D gene: NA; CDR3 DNA: TGTGCCAGCAGTTCCGGAGGGGGGGGTCATGAGCAGTACTTC; CDR3 protein: CASSSGGGGHEQYF
J gene: TRBJ1-1; clone size: NA; V gene: TRBV27; D gene: NA; CDR3 DNA: TGTGCCAGCAGTTTTTCAGGGATGAACACTGAAGCTTTCTTT; CDR3 protein: CASSFSGMNTEAFF